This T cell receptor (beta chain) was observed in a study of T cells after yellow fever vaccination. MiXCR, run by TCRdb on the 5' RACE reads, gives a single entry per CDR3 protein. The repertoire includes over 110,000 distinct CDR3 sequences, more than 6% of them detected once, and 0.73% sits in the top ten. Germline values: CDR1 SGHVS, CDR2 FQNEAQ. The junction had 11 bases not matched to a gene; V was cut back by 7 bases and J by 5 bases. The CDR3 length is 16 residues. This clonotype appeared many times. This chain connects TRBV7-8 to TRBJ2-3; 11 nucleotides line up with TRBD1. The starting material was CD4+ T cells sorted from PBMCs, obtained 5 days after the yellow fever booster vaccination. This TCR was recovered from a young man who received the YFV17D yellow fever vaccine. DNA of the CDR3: TGTGCCAGCAAATCCGGGACAGGGGGGGCTAGAGATACGCAGTATTTT. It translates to CASKSGTGGARDTQYF.